This TCR beta chain was captured in a study of T cell responses to AZD1222 COVID-19 vaccine. Study details: Second doses at about 4 or about 12 weeks were pooled. Study results and caveats: Unmutated regions of variants are reportedly targeted by nearly half of spike-specific TCRs. Clonal diversity was possibly underestimated, and white British individuals and females predominated among donors.

Measured with immunoSEQ multiplex PCR; TCRdb has only the in-frame clones, and not every one. The table records 150,000 or so clones, about 92% of them present only once. Germline V gene sequence: CDR1 LGHDT, CDR2 YNNKEL (reference sequence). CDR3 length: 14 residues. The V and J ends lost 3 bases and 10 bases, in that order; junction bases with no gene match: 5. Note on this clone: Its specificity is not known.

This receptor was obtained from an adult in good health. The rearrangement uses TRBV3-1 (or the pseudogene TRBV3-2) and TRBJ1-6, with TRBD1 matching over 8 bases. The specimen was peripheral blood, collected on day 0 of AZD1222 vaccination. The CDR3 DNA is TGTGCCAGCAGCCACCCAGGGGGCATCTCACCCCTCCACTTT. Translation gives CASSHPGGISPLHF.